Listed below are T cell receptor beta chains from one sample, sequenced in a study of cytomegalovirus exposure and HLA in healthy donors. Repertoires were generated with immunoSEQ multiplex PCR, while TCRdb's copy carries only in-frame clones and drops some. The data show 150,000 to 200,000 clones, roughly four fifths seen once. The sample taken for sequencing was PBMCs. The receptor set was obtained from a woman aged 18-29 years in good health and CMV-seronegative. CDR3s include the opening cysteine and the closing phenylalanine or tryptophan. A D gene is named only where the DNA matches it firmly. Size is omitted from some rows. Given values are once, few, many or a class for expanded clones.

clone_size: few
j_call: TRBJ1-3
v_call: TRBV11-2
d_call: NA
cdr3_length: 14
cdr3_nt: TGTGCCAGCAGCTTAGGGGCAGCAGGGAACACCATATATTTT
cdr3_aa: CASSLGAAGNTIYF

clone_size: NA
j_call: TRBJ1-1
v_call: TRBV28
d_call: NA
cdr3_length: 12
cdr3_nt: TGTGCCAGCAGTGTCACCGGGACTGGTGCTTTCTTT
cdr3_aa: CASSVTGTGAFF

clone_size: NA
j_call: TRBJ2-3
v_call: TRBV11-2
d_call: NA
cdr3_length: 14
cdr3_nt: TGTGCCAGCAGCCCCGCCTCTGTCGGGGATACGCAGTATTTT
cdr3_aa: CASSPASVGDTQYF

clone_size: NA
j_call: TRBJ1-3
v_call: TRBV19
d_call: NA
cdr3_length: 14
cdr3_nt: TGTGCCAGTCGACAGTCCCGAACATCTGACACCATATATTTT
cdr3_aa: CASRQSRTSDTIYF

clone_size: NA
j_call: TRBJ1-1
v_call: TRBV28
d_call: NA
cdr3_length: 14
cdr3_nt: TGTGCCAGCATCATCCGGGGGGGAAACACTGAAGCTTTCTTT
cdr3_aa: CASIIRGGNTEAFF

clone_size: once
j_call: TRBJ2-1
v_call: TRBV29-1
d_call: TRBD2
cdr3_length: 13
cdr3_nt: TGCAGCGTTGGCGGGCTAGCGGTAGGAGAGCAGTTCTTC
cdr3_aa: CSVGGLAVGEQFF

clone_size: once
j_call: TRBJ2-7
v_call: TRBV2
d_call: NA
cdr3_length: 14
cdr3_nt: TGTGCCAGCAAGGATAGGGTAAGGGGTTGGGAGCAGTACTTC
cdr3_aa: CASKDRVRGWEQYF

clone_size: NA
j_call: TRBJ1-5
v_call: TRBV6-5
d_call: NA
cdr3_length: 13
cdr3_nt: TGTGCCAGCAGTACAACTACCGCGTCGCCCCAGCATTTT
cdr3_aa: CASSTTTASPQHF

clone_size: NA
j_call: TRBJ2-3
v_call: TRBV10-3
d_call: TRBD1
cdr3_length: 14
cdr3_nt: TGTGCCATACAGGGGGAACGGGGCACAGATACGCAGTATTTT
cdr3_aa: CAIQGERGTDTQYF

clone_size: NA
j_call: TRBJ2-1
v_call: TRBV10-3
d_call: TRBD1
cdr3_length: 12
cdr3_nt: TGTGCCATCAGTGACCAGGGGGCTGAGCAGTTCTTC
cdr3_aa: CAISDQGAEQFF

clone_size: NA
j_call: TRBJ1-4
v_call: TRBV5-6
d_call: TRBD1
cdr3_length: 15
cdr3_nt: TGTGCCAGCAGCTTGTCCAACCCAGGGGGAGAAAAACTGTTTTTT
cdr3_aa: CASSLSNPGGEKLFF

clone_size: NA
j_call: TRBJ2-7
v_call: TRBV6-5
d_call: NA
cdr3_length: 16
cdr3_nt: TGTGCCAGCAGTTCAACCGGGGTTTTCACCCCCCACGAGCAGTACTTC
cdr3_aa: CASSSTGVFTPHEQYF

clone_size: NA
j_call: TRBJ2-1
v_call: TRBV4-1
d_call: TRBD2
cdr3_length: 16
cdr3_nt: TGCGCCAGCAGCCAGGGAGGACTAGCGGTTTACAATGAGCAGTTCTTC
cdr3_aa: CASSQGGLAVYNEQFF

clone_size: NA
j_call: TRBJ1-1
v_call: TRBV29-1
d_call: TRBD1
cdr3_length: 14
cdr3_nt: TGCAGCGGAGCCCCGCAGGGGGGCGGCACTGAAGCTTTCTTT
cdr3_aa: CSGAPQGGGTEAFF

clone_size: NA
j_call: TRBJ2-7
v_call: TRBV27
d_call: NA
cdr3_length: 18
cdr3_nt: TGTGCCAGCAGTCGCAGGGCACCCGAAATGGGCCTTTACTACGAGCAGTACTTC
cdr3_aa: CASSRRAPEMGLYYEQYF